Included here is one TCR beta chain sequence, with context. These data belong to a study of blood T cell repertoires in COVID-19. This CDR3 comprises 13 residues. Trimming left V 2 bases short and J 6 bases short, with 11 bases between. Germline V lookup: CDR1 MNHEY, CDR2 SMNVEV (reference sequence). Clones were read by immunoSEQ multiplex PCR, and TCRdb kept only the in-frame ones, dropping some. Of 260,000 or so clones in the sample, around 90% are singletons; the top ten hold around 0.67%. The clonotype originates from a human donor in a cohort sampled during active COVID-19. Sequencing was done on a sample of peripheral blood. This sequence joins TRBV27 and TRBJ2-7, with D hard to call. DNA for the CDR3: TGTGCCAGCAGTTTACCCAGTCCCAGCGAGCAGTACTTC. Encoded protein: CASSLPSPSEQYF.